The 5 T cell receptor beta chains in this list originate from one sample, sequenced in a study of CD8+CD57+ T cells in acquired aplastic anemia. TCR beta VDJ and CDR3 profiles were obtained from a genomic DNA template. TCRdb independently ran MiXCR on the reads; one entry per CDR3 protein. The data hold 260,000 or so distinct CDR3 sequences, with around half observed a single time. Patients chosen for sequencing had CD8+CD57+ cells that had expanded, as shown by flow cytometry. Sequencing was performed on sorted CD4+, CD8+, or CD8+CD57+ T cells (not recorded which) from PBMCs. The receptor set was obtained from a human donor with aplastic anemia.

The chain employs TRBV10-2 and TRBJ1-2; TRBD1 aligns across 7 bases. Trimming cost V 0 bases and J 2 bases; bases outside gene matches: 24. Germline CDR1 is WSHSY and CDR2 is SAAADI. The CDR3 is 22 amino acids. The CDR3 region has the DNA TGCGCCAGCAGTGAGTCAACAGGGGAACATAGCTCCTACAATGAGCAGAACTATGGCTACACCTTC. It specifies CASSESTGEHSSYNEQNYGYTF.

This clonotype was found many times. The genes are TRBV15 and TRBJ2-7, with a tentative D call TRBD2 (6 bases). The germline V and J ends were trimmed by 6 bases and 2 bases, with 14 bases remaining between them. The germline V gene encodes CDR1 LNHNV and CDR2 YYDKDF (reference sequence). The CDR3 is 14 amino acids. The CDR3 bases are TGTGCCACCAGTGTCCGTGGGAGGACCTACGAGCAGTACTTC. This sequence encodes CATSVRGRTYEQYF. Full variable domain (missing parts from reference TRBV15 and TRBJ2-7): DAMVIQNPRYQVTQFGKPVTLSCSQTLNHNVMYWYQQKSSQAPKLLFHYYDKDFNNEADTPDNFQSRRPNTSFCFLDIRSPGLGDTAMYLCATSVRGRTYEQYFGPGTRLTVT.

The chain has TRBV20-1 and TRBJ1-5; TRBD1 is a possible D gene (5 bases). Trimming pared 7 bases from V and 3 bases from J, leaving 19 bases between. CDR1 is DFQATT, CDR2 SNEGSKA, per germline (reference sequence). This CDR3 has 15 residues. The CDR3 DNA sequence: TGCAGTGGGGGCTTCCTGGACACCCTCAATCAGCCCCAGCATTTT. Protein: CSGGFLDTLNQPQHF.

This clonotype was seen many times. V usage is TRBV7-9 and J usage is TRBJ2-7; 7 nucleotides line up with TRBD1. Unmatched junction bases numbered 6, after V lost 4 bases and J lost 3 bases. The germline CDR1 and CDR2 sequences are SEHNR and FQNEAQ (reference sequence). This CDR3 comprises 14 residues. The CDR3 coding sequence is TGTGCCAGCAGCTCTCCGGGACAGTTCTACGAGCAGTACTTC. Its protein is CASSSPGQFYEQYF.

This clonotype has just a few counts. Here the CDR3 DNA reads TGTGCCAGCAGTTTATCGGGGTATCAGCCCCAGCATTTT. It yields the protein CASSLSGYQPQHF. The genes are TRBV27 and TRBJ1-5; D not certain. CDR3 size: 13 residues. V dropped 0 bases and J dropped 5 bases, with 5 bases sitting between them. CDR1 and CDR2 from the germline V gene are MNHEY and SMNVEV (reference sequence).